What follows are 13 T cell receptor beta chains derived from one specimen sequenced in a study of CD8+CD57+ T cells in acquired aplastic anemia. The use of genomic DNA as template underpinned the TCR beta VDJ and CDR3 profiling. TCRdb re-derived calls from the reads in MiXCR, one entry per CDR3 protein. The sample contains about 110,000 distinct CDR3 sequences, less than 65% of which appear only once. Specimen: sorted CD4+, CD8+, or CD8+CD57+ T cells (not recorded which) from PBMCs. The receptors were gathered from a human donor in good health, serving as a control.

The chain carries TRBV4-1 and TRBJ1-1, with unresolved D. From germline, CDR1 is MGHRA and CDR2 YSYEKL. V lost 1 base and J 7 bases, leaving 10 bases between the germline ends. CDR3 size: 13 residues. This CDR3 reads CASSQGHLSEAFF. The CDR3 DNA follows: TGCGCCAGCAGCCAAGGTCACCTGAGTGAAGCTTTCTTT.

The rearrangement joins TRBV7-9 to TRBJ2-5; D possibly corresponds to TRBD1 (6 bases). V was pared by 4 bases and J by 5 bases, with 11 bases between. This CDR3 is built from 13 residues. Germline V lookup: CDR1 SEHNR, CDR2 FQNEAQ (reference sequence). CDR3 in amino acids: CASSYQGLETQYF. The CDR3, as DNA: TGTGCCAGCAGCTACCAGGGGCTTGAGACCCAGTACTTC.

The chain uses TRBV10-2 and TRBJ2-5, with D unresolved. Germline V CDR1 and CDR2: WSHSY, SAAADI. Trimming pared 5 bases from V and 10 bases from J, leaving 11 bases between. The CDR3 sequence is 11 residues long. This chain's CDR3 is CASSSTSVQYF. The CDR3 nucleotides are TGCGCCAGCAGTTCGACCAGCGTCCAGTACTTC.

This clonotype was observed once. The CDR3 sequence is CATSRDRAGLNSPLHF. The CDR3 coding sequence is TGTGCCACCAGCAGAGATCGGGCAGGGCTGAATTCACCCCTCCACTTT. This chain connects TRBV15 to TRBJ1-6, with a weak D call TRBD1 (5 bases). The CDR3 contains 16 residues. The germline V gene has CDR1 LNHNV and CDR2 YYDKDF (reference sequence). Trimming stripped 0 bases from V and 7 bases from J, with 13 bases between.

The chain employs TRBV24-1 and TRBJ1-1, with D tentatively TRBD1 (5 bases). The CDR3 is made up of 13 amino acids. The V gene's germline CDR1 is KGHDR and CDR2 SFDVKD. Trimming took 7 bases from V and 4 from J, leaving 12 bases between them. The CDR3 sequence: CATRFRGATEAFF. The DNA for the CDR3 is TGTGCCACCAGGTTTAGGGGTGCCACTGAAGCTTTCTTT.

This clonotype was detected many times. V gene TRBV20-1 combines with J gene TRBJ2-7; TRBD2 agrees at 10 bases. Germline V lookup: CDR1 DFQATT, CDR2 SNEGSKA (reference sequence). The ends lost 6 bases at V and 6 bases at J; junction bases unmatched: 17. The CDR3 is 16 residues long. CDR3 DNA: TGCAGTGCCCCGTCCGATGAGCGGGGGGGCTTCTTCGAGCAGTACTTC. Its translation: CSAPSDERGGFFEQYF.

In DNA, the CDR3 is TGTGCCACACTCGACAGTACCTACGAGCAGTACTTC. It is translated as CATLDSTYEQYF. V and J are TRBV10-3 and TRBJ2-7; D is perhaps TRBD1 (5 bases). Trimming shortened V by 10 bases and J by 2 bases, and 12 bases separated the two germline ends. This CDR3 comprises 12 residues. CDR1 ENHRY and CDR2 SYGVKD come from the germline V gene.

The V and J genes are TRBV2 and TRBJ2-7, with D possibly matching TRBD1 (5 bases). The CDR3 runs 14 residues. V lost 5 bases to trimming and J lost 3 bases, with 14 bases between them. Germline assignment: CDR1 SNHLY and CDR2 FYNNEI. Here the CDR3 DNA reads TGTGCCAGCAGTCCCAGGGCCCCCGGCTACGAGCAGTACTTC. Protein product: CASSPRAPGYEQYF.

This clonotype was observed a few times. The CDR3 DNA sequence: TGTGCCAGCAGCCCCCGGATGGCCAGGGACCTCGAGCAGTACTTC. Residues: CASSPRMARDLEQYF. The chain joins TRBV7-2 to TRBJ2-7; D might be TRBD1 or TRBD2, each matching 5 bases. The V end was cut by 5 bases, the J end by 6 bases, with 20 bases between. The CDR3 loop spans 15 amino acids. Germline V gives CDR1 SGHTA, CDR2 FQGNSA.

V gene TRBV5-1 combines with J gene TRBJ2-1, with TRBD2 matching 15 bases. Germline CDR1 and CDR2: SGHRS and YFSETQ. V shed 3 bases and J 8 bases; nucleotides not matched to a gene: 3. This CDR3 is built from 15 residues. The CDR3 DNA reads as TGCGCCAGCAGCTGGACTAGCGGGGGGGTGGATGAGCAGTTCTTC. Its protein product is CASSWTSGGVDEQFF.

This rearrangement joins TRBV5-1 to TRBJ2-1, with 8 bases identical to TRBD2. Per the germline V gene, CDR1 is SGHRS and CDR2 is YFSETQ. This CDR3 is 14 amino acids long. J gave up 8 bases and V 4 bases, and 8 bases lay outside the gene matches. CDR3 nucleotides: TGCGCCAGCAGCAACCTACTAGCGGAGGATGAGCAGTTCTTC. Its protein product is CASSNLLAEDEQFF.

This clonotype was observed once. The gene calls are TRBV29-1 and TRBJ1-1; D not resolved. The length of the CDR3 is 13 residues. V lost 7 bases and J lost 2, with 14 bases in between. From germline, CDR1 is SQVTM and CDR2 ANQGSEA. CDR3 sequence: CSDRLTLNTEAFF. The CDR3 region has the DNA TGCAGCGACAGACTGACTTTAAACACTGAAGCTTTCTTT.

The V gene is TRBV15, the J gene TRBJ2-7; D may correspond to TRBD1 or TRBD2 (5 bases each). The CDR3 is 17 residues long. The V end was cut by 2 bases, the J end by 0 bases, with 17 bases between. Germline loops: CDR1 LNHNV, CDR2 YYDKDF (reference sequence). CDR3 residues: CATSRTLRDGSSYEQYF. The CDR3 nucleotides are TGTGCCACCAGCAGAACCCTTCGGGACGGAAGCTCCTACGAGCAGTACTTC.